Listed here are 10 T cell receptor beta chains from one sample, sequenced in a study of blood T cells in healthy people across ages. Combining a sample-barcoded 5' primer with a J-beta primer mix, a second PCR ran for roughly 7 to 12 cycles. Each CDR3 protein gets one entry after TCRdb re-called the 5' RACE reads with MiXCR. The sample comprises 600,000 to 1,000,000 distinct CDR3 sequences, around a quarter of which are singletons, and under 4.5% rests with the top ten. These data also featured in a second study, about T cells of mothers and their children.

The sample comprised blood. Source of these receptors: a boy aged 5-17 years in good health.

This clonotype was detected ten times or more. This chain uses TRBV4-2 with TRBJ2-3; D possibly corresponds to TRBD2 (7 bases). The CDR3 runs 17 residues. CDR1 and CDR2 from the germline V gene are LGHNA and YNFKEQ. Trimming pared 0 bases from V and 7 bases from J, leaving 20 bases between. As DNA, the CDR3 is TGTGCCAGCAGCCAAGAATCCTCGGGCGGGGGCGCGAATACGCAGTATTTT. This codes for CASSQESSGGGANTQYF.

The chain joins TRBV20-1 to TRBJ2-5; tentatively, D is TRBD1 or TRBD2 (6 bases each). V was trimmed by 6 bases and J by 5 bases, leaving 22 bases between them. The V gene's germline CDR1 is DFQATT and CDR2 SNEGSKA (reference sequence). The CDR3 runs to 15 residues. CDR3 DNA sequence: TGCAGTGCCCCGGAGGGGGTGGGGGTAGGGGAGACCCAGTACTTC. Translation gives CSAPEGVGVGETQYF.

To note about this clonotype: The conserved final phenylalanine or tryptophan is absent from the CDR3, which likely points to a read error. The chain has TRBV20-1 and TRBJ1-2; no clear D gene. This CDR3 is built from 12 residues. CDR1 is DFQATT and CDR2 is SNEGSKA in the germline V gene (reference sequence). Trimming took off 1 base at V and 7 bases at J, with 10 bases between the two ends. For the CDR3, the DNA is TGCAGTGCTAGAGCCAGTTCAGTTGGCTACACCTCC. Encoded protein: CSARASSVGYTS.

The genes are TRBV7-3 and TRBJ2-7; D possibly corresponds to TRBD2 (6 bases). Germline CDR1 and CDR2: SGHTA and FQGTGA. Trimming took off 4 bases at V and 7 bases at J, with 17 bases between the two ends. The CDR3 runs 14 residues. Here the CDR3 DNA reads TGTGCCAGCAGCTCCCTACTAGACCGGGGGGAGCAGTACTTC. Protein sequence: CASSSLLDRGEQYF. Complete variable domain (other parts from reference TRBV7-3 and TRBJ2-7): GAGVSQTPSNKVTEKGKYVELRCDPISGHTALYWYRQSLGQGPEFLIYFQGTGAADDSGLPNDRFFAVRPEGSVSTLKIQRTERGDSAVYLCASSSLLDRGEQYFGPGTRLTVT.

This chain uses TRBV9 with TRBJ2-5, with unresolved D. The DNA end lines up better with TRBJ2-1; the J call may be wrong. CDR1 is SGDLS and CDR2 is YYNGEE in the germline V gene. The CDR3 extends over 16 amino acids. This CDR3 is CASSVDWSLNFNEQFF. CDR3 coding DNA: TGTGCCAGCAGCGTAGACTGGTCATTAAACTTCAATGAGCAGTTCTTC.

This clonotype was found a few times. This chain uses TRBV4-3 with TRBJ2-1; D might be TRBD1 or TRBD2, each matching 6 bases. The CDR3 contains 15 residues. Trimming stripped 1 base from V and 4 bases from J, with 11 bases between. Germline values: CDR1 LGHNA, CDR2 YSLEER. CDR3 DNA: TGCGCCAGCAGCCAAGGAGGGGGGACATACAATGAGCAGTTCTTC. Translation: CASSQGGGTYNEQFF.

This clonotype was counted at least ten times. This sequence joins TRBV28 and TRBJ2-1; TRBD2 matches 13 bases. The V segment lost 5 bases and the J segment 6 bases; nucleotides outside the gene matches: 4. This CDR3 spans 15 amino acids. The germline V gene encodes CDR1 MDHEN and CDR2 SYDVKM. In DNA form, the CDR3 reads TGTGCCAGCAGTCTACTAGCGGGGGGGTTCAATGAGCAGTTCTTC. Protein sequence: CASSLLAGGFNEQFF.

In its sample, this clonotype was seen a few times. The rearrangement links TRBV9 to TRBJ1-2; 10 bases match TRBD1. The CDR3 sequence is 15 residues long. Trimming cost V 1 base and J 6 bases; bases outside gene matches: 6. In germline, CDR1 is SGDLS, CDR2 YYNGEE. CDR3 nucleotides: TGTGCCAGCAGCGTACCCGGGACAGGGGCGAATGGCTACACCTTC. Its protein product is CASSVPGTGANGYTF.

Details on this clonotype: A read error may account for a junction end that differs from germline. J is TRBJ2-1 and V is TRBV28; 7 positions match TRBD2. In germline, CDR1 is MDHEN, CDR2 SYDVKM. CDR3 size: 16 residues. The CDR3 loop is CASSLYYPVAGNEQFF. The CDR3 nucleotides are TGTGCCAGCAGTTTATACTACCCGGTAGCGGGCAATGAACAGTTCTTC.

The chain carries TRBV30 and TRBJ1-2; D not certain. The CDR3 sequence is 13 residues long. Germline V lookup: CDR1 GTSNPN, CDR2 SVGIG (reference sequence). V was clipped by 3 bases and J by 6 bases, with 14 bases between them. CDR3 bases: TGTGCCTGGAGAGCGCCGGGTTTGGATGGCTACACCTTC. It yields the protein CAWRAPGLDGYTF.